These 14 T cell receptor beta chains share one sample of origin, sequenced in a study of cytomegalovirus exposure and HLA in healthy donors. Generated by immunoSEQ multiplex PCR, the TCRdb table keeps only in-frame clones and is missing some. The repertoire consists of some 190,000 clones, with about 82% occurring once and the leading ten covering around 1.6%. Sequencing used PBMCs. These receptors were collected from a woman aged 18-35 years in good health and CMV-seronegative.

The V call is TRBV29-1, the J call TRBJ1-2, with D hard to call. V lost 4 bases to trimming and J lost 1 base, with 10 bases between them. The CDR3 is 13 amino acids. Germline-derived CDR1 and CDR2 are SQVTM and ANQGSEA. This CDR3 is CSVGWRFNYGYTF. The CDR3 DNA reads TGCAGCGTTGGCTGGAGGTTTAACTATGGCTACACCTTC.

The chain combines TRBV15 with TRBJ2-2; 9 bases align to TRBD1. Germline CDR1 LNHNV, CDR2 YYDKDF (reference sequence). Trimming cost V 0 bases and J 4 bases; bases outside gene matches: 12. This CDR3 region has 19 residues. CDR3 sequence reads: CATSRDRVKQGAVTGELFF. As DNA, the CDR3 is TGTGCCACCAGCAGAGATCGGGTGAAACAGGGGGCTGTCACCGGGGAGCTGTTTTTT.

The chain links TRBV7-9 to TRBJ1-1; perhaps TRBD1 as D (5 bases). With 3 bases removed from V and 2 bases from J, the gap between germline ends came to 7 bases. The germline V gene encodes CDR1 SEHNR and CDR2 FQNEAQ (reference sequence). CDR3 size: 13 residues. The CDR3 loop is CASSFGTNTEAFF. The DNA for the CDR3 is TGTGCCAGCAGCTTTGGGACTAACACTGAAGCTTTCTTT.

This chain uses TRBV4-1 with TRBJ2-1, with 15 bases lining up with TRBD2. Germline V gives CDR1 MGHRA, CDR2 YSYEKL. The ends lost 4 bases at V and 9 bases at J; junction bases unmatched: 1. The length of the CDR3 is 14 residues. The CDR3 DNA follows: TGCGCCAGCAGCCCGGGACTAGCGGGGGGTGAGCAGTTCTTC. Protein: CASSPGLAGGEQFF.

This chain connects TRBV6-5 to TRBJ2-7; perhaps TRBD2 as D (5 bases). V lost 6 bases and J lost 7, with 10 bases in between. CDR3 length equals 11 residues. Germline assignment: CDR1 MNHEY and CDR2 SVGAGI. Here the CDR3 reads CASSQPGEQYF. DNA for the CDR3: TGTGCCAGCAGCCAACCGGGGGAGCAGTACTTC.

The CDR3 nucleotides are TGTGCCAGCAGCCAAGGACTAGCCTACACAGATACGCAGTATTTT. The encoded protein is CASSQGLAYTDTQYF. V is TRBV5-8 and J is TRBJ2-3; 8 positions match TRBD2. Germline V gives CDR1 SGHTS, CDR2 YDEGEE. Trimming took 4 bases from V and 2 from J; bases not matched to a gene: 6. This CDR3 is built from 15 residues.

The chain recombines TRBV5-4 with TRBJ2-1, with 12 bases fitting TRBD1. Germline lookup yields CDR1 SGHNT and CDR2 YYREEE (reference sequence). The CDR3 sequence is 15 residues long. V shed 3 bases and J 8 bases; nucleotides not matched to a gene: 6. The CDR3 loop reads CASSSRDRGLYEQFF. The DNA for the CDR3 is TGTGCCAGCAGCTCACGGGACAGGGGGCTCTATGAGCAGTTCTTC.

The chain has TRBV9 and TRBJ1-5, with TRBD1 matching over 10 bases. J was trimmed by 4 bases and V by 0 bases; bases with no gene match: 4. The CDR3 loop spans 16 amino acids. Germline loops: CDR1 SGDLS, CDR2 YYNGEE. The CDR3 bases are TGTGCCAGCAGCGTAGGCGGGACAGGGGTAAATCAGCCCCAGCATTTT. Protein: CASSVGGTGVNQPQHF.

The V and J genes are TRBV11-2 and TRBJ1-3; TRBD1 might be the D (5 bases). Germline CDR1 reads SGHAT; CDR2 reads FQNNGV. The CDR3 covers 15 residues. V was shortened by 2 bases and J by 0 bases, with 8 bases between the two germline ends. The CDR3 sequence: CASSLYGASGNTIYF. The CDR3 DNA follows: TGTGCCAGCAGCTTATATGGGGCCTCTGGAAACACCATATATTTT.

The rearrangement uses TRBV5-4 and TRBJ1-1; perhaps TRBD1 as D (6 bases). Germline loops: CDR1 SGHNT, CDR2 YYREEE (reference sequence). The ends were cut back, 1 base at V and 10 bases at J, with 17 bases in the middle. This CDR3 contains 14 residues. This CDR3 is CASSLYARGILAFF. The CDR3 region has the DNA TGTGCCAGCAGCTTGTATGCCAGGGGAATTTTAGCTTTCTTT.

This rearrangement joins TRBV7-9 to TRBJ2-5; 7 nucleotides align to TRBD1. This CDR3 has 14 residues. CDR1 and CDR2 from the germline V gene are SEHNR and FQNEAQ (reference sequence). With 6 bases clipped from V and 1 base from J, the junction kept 5 bases outside the gene matches. The chain's CDR3 is CASRGRDSQETQYF. For the CDR3, the DNA is TGTGCCAGCAGGGGCCGGGACAGCCAAGAGACCCAGTACTTC.

This chain links TRBV7-9 with TRBJ2-7, with 10 bases aligning to TRBD1. CDR1 and CDR2 from the germline V gene are SEHNR and FQNEAQ (reference sequence). With 0 bases clipped from V and 2 bases from J, the junction kept 7 bases outside the gene matches. CDR3 size: 17 residues. The CDR3 nucleotides are TGTGCCAGCAGCTTAGCGGAAGGGACAGGGGATCCCTACGAGCAGTACTTC. This gives the protein CASSLAEGTGDPYEQYF.

This clone was seen only a few times. The chain combines TRBV11-2 with TRBJ1-3, with 10 bases fitting TRBD1. In germline, CDR1 is SGHAT, CDR2 FQNNGV. V lost 3 bases to trimming and J lost 10 bases; unmatched junction nucleotides: 9. The CDR3 runs to 15 residues. CDR3 sequence reads: CASSLETGGIRTIYF. DNA for the CDR3: TGTGCCAGCAGCTTGGAGACAGGGGGCATTAGGACCATATATTTT.

J is TRBJ1-2 and V is TRBV7-3, with a possible D match to TRBD1 (5 bases). Trimming left V 3 bases short and J 7 bases short, with 12 bases between. CDR1 and CDR2 from the germline V gene are SGHTA and FQGTGA. The CDR3 totals 13 residues. The CDR3 region is CASSLGGGGGYTF. Here the CDR3 DNA reads TGTGCCAGCAGCTTGGGGGGAGGAGGTGGCTACACCTTC.